Reported below is one T cell receptor (beta chain). Antigen unknown. V was pared by 4 bases and J by 4 bases, with 4 bases of the junction left unmatched. CDR3 length equals 16 residues. CDR1 is MNHEY, CDR2 SMNVEV, per germline (reference sequence). The data originate from a study of Ad26.COV2.S vaccination and SARS-CoV-2 variants. For the study at large: Ad26.COV2.S given intramuscularly, once or twice 56 days apart.

Documented treatment: about 20 received Ad26.COV2.S at low or high dose, single or two shots; roughly five received placebo; per-sample allocation not given. Day 63 following the first vaccine or placebo injection was when the samples were taken. Donor was an adult aged 18-55 years in Boston. Regarding the study as a whole: Total responses of T cells may have been underestimated by the analyses of TCR breadth and depth.

Here immunoSEQ multiplex PCR was the method, and the copy in TCRdb shows in-frame clones only, minus some. Among some 520,000 clones listed, about 83% were seen once. The TCR comes from a person between 18 and 65 years old who received the Ad26.COV2.S COVID-19 vaccine or a placebo. This chain links TRBV27 with TRBJ2-2, with 12 bases aligning to TRBD1. Sequencing was performed on peripheral blood, taken in a trial of Ad26.COV2.S vaccine versus placebo. DNA for the CDR3: TGTGCCAGCAGTTCCGGGACAGGGGGCCTCACCGGGGAGCTGTTTTTT. Translated: CASSSGTGGLTGELFF.